This T cell receptor beta chain is drawn from a study of control samples from healthy donors and cancer patients. Profiling relied on immunoSEQ multiplex PCR, and the TCRdb table lists in-frame clones only, not all of them. The table records around 130,000 clones, 70% to 90% of them present only once. The CDR3 runs to 15 residues. The germline CDR1 and CDR2 sequences are LNHDA and SQIVND (reference sequence). The ends were cut back, 4 bases at V and 3 bases at J, with 16 bases in the middle. Sequenced sample: blood. The chain links TRBV19 to TRBJ2-7, with D possibly being TRBD1 or TRBD2 (7 bases each). The sequence was collected from a man aged 50 or older in good health. CDR3 loop: CASSTDREGGYEQYF. CDR3 in DNA: TGTGCCAGTAGTACCGACAGGGAGGGGGGCTACGAGCAGTACTTC.